This is a list of T cell receptor beta chains from one sample in a study of T cells in Graves' hyperthyroidism and ophthalmopathy. TCRdb reprocessed the multiplex PCR reads with MiXCR, giving one entry per CDR3 protein. The repertoire holds 300,000 to 450,000 distinct CDR3 sequences, with about 13% as singletons. The specimen was blood. The source of these receptors is a man in his thirties or forties with Graves' hyperthyroidism that later progressed to Graves' ophthalmopathy. Each CDR3 is given with its conserved first and last residue. The order of the fields is J gene, D gene, clone size, V gene, CDR3 protein, CDR3 DNA. The D gene is left open where the match is weak. Expanded clones get a size class; other rows say once, few or many, or leave the size out.

>TRBJ2-1|-|many|TRBV6-5
CASSYSGHYNEQFF
TGTGCCAGCAGTTACTCGGGACACTACAATGAGCAGTTCTTC
>TRBJ1-3|-|few|TRBV5-1
CASSPYGDSGNTIYF
TGCGCCAGCAGCCCTTACGGAGACTCTGGAAACACCATATATTTT
>TRBJ1-6|-|many|TRBV28
CASSSAQGYNSPLHF
TGTGCCAGCAGCTCGGCCCAGGGGTATAATTCACCCCTCCACTTT
>TRBJ1-1|-|few|TRBV5-1
CASRTTMGTEAFF
TGCGCCAGCAGAACTACTATGGGCACTGAAGCTTTCTTT
>TRBJ1-2|-|many|TRBV11-3
CASSLTHFTVSNYGYTF
TGTGCCAGCAGCCTCACCCACTTCACGGTCTCTAACTATGGCTACACCTTC
>TRBJ1-6|-|many|TRBV12-3/TRBV12-4
CASSRHPSNSPLHF
TGTGCCAGCAGTCGACATCCTTCCAATTCACCCCTCCACTTT
>TRBJ2-5|TRBD2|few|TRBV9
CASSVGTSGGLIRETQYF
TGTGCCAGCAGCGTAGGAACTAGCGGGGGGCTGATCCGGGAGACCCAGTACTTC
>TRBJ2-1|-|-|TRBV6-1
CASSESWGRVSEQFF
TGTGCCAGCAGTGAATCCTGGGGGCGAGTTAGTGAGCAGTTCTTC
>TRBJ2-5|-|many|TRBV3-1
CASSPQVGRETQYF
TGTGCCAGCAGCCCCCAAGTGGGGCGGGAGACCCAGTACTTC
>TRBJ2-1|TRBD2|few|TRBV6-1
CASIPGRLAGGSYNEQFF
TGTGCCAGCATACCCGGACGACTAGCGGGGGGATCTTACAATGAGCAGTTCTTC
>TRBJ2-3|-|-|TRBV4-1
CASSQIHGYTQYF
TGCGCCAGCAGCCAAATACACGGGTATACGCAGTATTTT
>TRBJ2-1|-|many|TRBV30
CAWSLGVSEQFF
TGTGCCTGGAGCCTAGGGGTTAGTGAGCAGTTCTTC
>TRBJ2-7|-|few|TRBV5-6
CASSSARAFQLGEQYF
TGTGCCAGCAGCTCTGCCCGAGCCTTCCAACTGGGGGAGCAGTACTTC
>TRBJ2-1|TRBD2|few|TRBV30
CAWRGTSGALNNEQFF
TGTGCCTGGAGGGGGACTAGCGGGGCCCTTAACAATGAGCAGTTCTTC
>TRBJ2-3|-|many|TRBV11-2
CASSLGGGSTDTQYF
TGTGCCAGCAGCTTGGGTGGTGGGAGCACAGATACGCAGTATTTT
>TRBJ2-2|-|few|TRBV12-5
CASGRGRYTGELFF
TGTGCTAGTGGACGGGGCCGATACACCGGGGAGCTGTTTTTT
>TRBJ1-3|TRBD1|-|TRBV12-3/TRBV12-4
CASKPDRSGNTIYF
TGTGCCAGCAAACCGGACAGGTCTGGAAACACCATATATTTT
>TRBJ2-4|TRBD2|-|TRBV29-1
CSVGPPGGGSRDIQYF
TGCAGCGTTGGGCCCCCCGGGGGGGGGAGCAGGGACATTCAGTACTTC
>TRBJ2-3|-|-|TRBV6-2/TRBV6-3
CASSYISLTDTQYF
TGTGCCAGCAGTTATATAAGTTTAACAGATACGCAGTATTTT
>TRBJ2-3|TRBD2|many|TRBV7-8
CASSPREGRTDTQYF
TGTGCCAGCAGTCCCCGGGAGGGAAGGACAGATACGCAGTATTTT
>TRBJ1-2|-|many|TRBV20-1
CSARGTYGYTF
TGCAGTGCTAGAGGGACTTATGGCTACACCTTC
>TRBJ1-1|-|few|TRBV5-1
CASSLVVSMNTEAFF
TGCGCCAGCAGCTTGGTCGTCAGCATGAACACTGAAGCTTTCTTT
>TRBJ1-1|-|few|TRBV7-9
CASSVGRLDTEAFF
TGTGCCAGCAGCGTCGGACGGCTTGACACTGAAGCTTTCTTT